The subject of this entry is one T cell receptor beta chain. The antigen remains undetermined. These data come from a study of T cell repertoires in aging, cancer and after chemotherapy. Study conclusions and caveats: These repertoire data do not allow conclusions about immunological memory after chemotherapy. Age-matched healthy donors had significantly more diverse, less clonal blood TCR repertoires than untreated cancer patients.

A mixed TRB-A/B primer pool amplified rearranged TRB by multiplex touch-down PCR. TCRdb reprocessed the multiplex PCR reads with MiXCR, giving one entry per CDR3 protein. The sample holds over 750 distinct CDR3 sequences, nearly 90% seen once. This CDR3 spans 13 amino acids. V lost 5 bases to trimming and J lost 4 bases; unmatched junction nucleotides: 5. CDR1 and CDR2 (germline): SGHRS, YFSETQ. Amplification of TCR beta used genomic DNA extracted from peripheral blood. The sequencing sample was made of blood. The chain is built from TRBV5-1 and TRBJ2-7; 8 positions agree with TRBD1. The sequence came from a human donor with a solid tumor. The CDR3, as DNA: TGCGCCAGCAGGATGGGACAGGCGTACGAGCAGTACTTC. Amino acids: CASRMGQAYEQYF.